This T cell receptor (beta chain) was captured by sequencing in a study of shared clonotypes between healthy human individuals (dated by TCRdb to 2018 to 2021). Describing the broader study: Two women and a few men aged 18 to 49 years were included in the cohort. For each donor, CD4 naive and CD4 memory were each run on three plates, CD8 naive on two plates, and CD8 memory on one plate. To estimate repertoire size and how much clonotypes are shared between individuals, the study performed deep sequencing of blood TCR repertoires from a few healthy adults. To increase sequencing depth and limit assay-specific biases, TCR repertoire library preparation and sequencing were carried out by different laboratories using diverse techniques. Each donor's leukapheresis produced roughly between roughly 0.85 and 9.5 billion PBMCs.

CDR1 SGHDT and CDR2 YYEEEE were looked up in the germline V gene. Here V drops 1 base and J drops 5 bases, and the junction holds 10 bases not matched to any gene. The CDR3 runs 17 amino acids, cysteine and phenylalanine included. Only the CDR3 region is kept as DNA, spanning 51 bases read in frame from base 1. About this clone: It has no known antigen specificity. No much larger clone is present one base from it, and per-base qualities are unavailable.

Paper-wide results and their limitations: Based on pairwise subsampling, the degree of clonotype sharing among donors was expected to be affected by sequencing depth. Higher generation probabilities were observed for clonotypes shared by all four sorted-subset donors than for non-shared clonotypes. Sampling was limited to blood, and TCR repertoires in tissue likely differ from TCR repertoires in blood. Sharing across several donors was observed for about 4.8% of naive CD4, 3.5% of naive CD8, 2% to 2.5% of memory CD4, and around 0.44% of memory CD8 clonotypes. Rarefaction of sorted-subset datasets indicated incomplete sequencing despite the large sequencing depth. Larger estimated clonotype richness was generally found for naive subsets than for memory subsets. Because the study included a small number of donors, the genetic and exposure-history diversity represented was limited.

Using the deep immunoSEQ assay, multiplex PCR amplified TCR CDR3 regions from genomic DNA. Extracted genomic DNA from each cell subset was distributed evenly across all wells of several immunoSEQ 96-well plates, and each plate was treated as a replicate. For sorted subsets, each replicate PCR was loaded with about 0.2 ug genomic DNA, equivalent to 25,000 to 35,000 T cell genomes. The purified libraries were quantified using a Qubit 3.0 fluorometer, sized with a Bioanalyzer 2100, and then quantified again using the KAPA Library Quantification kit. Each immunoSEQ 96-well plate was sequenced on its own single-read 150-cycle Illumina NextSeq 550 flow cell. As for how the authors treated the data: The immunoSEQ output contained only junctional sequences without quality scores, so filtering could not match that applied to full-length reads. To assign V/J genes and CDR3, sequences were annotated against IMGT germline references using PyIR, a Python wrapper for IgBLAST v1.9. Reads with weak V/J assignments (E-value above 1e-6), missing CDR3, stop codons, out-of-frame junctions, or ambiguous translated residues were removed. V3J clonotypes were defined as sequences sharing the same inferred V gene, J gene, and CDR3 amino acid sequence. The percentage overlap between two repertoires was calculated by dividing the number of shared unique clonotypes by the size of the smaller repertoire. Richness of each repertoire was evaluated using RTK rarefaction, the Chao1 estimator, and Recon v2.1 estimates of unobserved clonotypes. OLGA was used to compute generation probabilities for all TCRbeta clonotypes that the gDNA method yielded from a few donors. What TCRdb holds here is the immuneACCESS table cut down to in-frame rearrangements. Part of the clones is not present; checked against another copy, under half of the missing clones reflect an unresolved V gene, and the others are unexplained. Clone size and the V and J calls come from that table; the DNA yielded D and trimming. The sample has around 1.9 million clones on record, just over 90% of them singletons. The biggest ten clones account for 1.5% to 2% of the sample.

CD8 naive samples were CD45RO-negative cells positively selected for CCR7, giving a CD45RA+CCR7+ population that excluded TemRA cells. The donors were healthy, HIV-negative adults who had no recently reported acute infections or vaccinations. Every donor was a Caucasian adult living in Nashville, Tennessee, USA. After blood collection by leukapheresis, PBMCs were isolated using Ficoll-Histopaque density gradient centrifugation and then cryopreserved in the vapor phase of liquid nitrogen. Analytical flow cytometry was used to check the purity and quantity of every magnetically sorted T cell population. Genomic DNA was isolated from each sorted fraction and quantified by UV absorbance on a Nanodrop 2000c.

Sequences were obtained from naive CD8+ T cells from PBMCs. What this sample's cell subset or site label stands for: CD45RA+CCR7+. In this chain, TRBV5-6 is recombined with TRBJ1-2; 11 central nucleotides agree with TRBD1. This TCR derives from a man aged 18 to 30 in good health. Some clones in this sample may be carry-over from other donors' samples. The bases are TGTGCCAGCAGCTTGTTCCATCCGGGACAGGGGGATTATGGCTACACCTTC. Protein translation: CASSLFHPGQGDYGYTF.